This T cell receptor (beta chain) was identified during a study of blood T cell repertoires in COVID-19 (TCRdb year 2020). Study-wide context: Samples from collaborators originated in the United States, Italy and Spain and spanned both the acute and convalescent phases of COVID-19. The prospective study material was composed of cDNA or gDNA derived from T cells, B-cell-depleted T cells, or PBMCs. Subjects who had been exposed to COVID-19, were actively infected with it, or had recovered from it provided the deeply sampled blood TCRbeta repertoires that made up the dataset. The repertoires were released in a freely available public database intended as a resource for research on the immune response to SARS-CoV-2. Samples came from the ongoing ImmuneRACE study (first 160 participants) plus 1,254 subjects from 6 global collaborators. Nearly every sample came with metadata listing a de-identified subject ID, COVID-19 status, age in years and sex. Where available, HLA class I and class II types were taken from metadata supplied by the sample provider and were not determined by assay-based typing. Results the study describes overall, beyond this receptor: The quantity of clinical and demographic metadata differed by source and by participant and was supplied without curation.

Taken from the germline V gene, the CDR1 and CDR2 loops are MDHEN and SYDVKM. The CDR3 runs 14 amino acids, cysteine and phenylalanine included. The DNA shown is the 42-base CDR3, in frame from base 1. The germline ends are 14 bases apart after V is trimmed by 6 bases and J by 5 bases. Collaborating institutions collected whole blood in K2EDTA tubes following their own protocols. For TCRbeta analysis, collaborators shipped samples in one of three forms: frozen whole blood, isolated PBMCs, or DNA extracted from either of those sample types. A word on this clone: The antigen this receptor binds is unknown. No base quality values were provided; no much bigger clone lies one nucleotide off.

TCRbeta CDR3 regions were amplified from genomic DNA using the immunoSEQ Assay, a bias-controlled multiplex PCR. The source study handled its data this way. Within the assay, amplification of reference gene primers was used to estimate how many nucleated cells each sample contained. To quantify the absolute abundance of each unique TCRbeta CDR3 rearrangement, sequence reads were collapsed and filtered. Productive Simpson clonality was computed per sample as the square root of Simpson's diversity index over productive rearrangements. TCRdb took over this immuneACCESS table, retaining in-frame rearrangements with V and J assigned. Such tables are incomplete; in checked studies, under half of the missing clones stem from an unresolved V gene, and the remainder is unexplained. V and J calls plus clone size are reproduced from that table; the DNA served to infer D and trimming. The sample table shows over 120,000 clones, and 65% to 90% are seen once. Over 8% of the sample is taken by the ten largest.

The clonotype originates from a human donor in a cohort sampled during active COVID-19. This sequence uses TRBV28 and TRBJ1-5; TRBD1 is perhaps the D gene, given 6 matching bases. Sequenced input: peripheral blood. The CDR3 region reads CASRVGTGYQPQHF. The DNA is as follows: TGTGCCAGCAGAGTAGGTACAGGGTATCAGCCCCAGCATTTT.